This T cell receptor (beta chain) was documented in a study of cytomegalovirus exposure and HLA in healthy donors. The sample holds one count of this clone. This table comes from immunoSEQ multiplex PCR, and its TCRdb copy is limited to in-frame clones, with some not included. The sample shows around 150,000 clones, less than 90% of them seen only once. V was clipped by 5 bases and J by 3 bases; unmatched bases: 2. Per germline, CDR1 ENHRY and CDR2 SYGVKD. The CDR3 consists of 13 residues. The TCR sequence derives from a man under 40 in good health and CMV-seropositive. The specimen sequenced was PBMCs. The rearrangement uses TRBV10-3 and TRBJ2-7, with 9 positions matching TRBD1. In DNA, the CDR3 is TGTGCCATCAGTCCGGGACAGGGCTACGAGCAGTACTTC. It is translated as CAISPGQGYEQYF.